The 5 T cell receptor beta chains given below trace back to one sample, sequenced in a study of identical twins. Each CDR3 protein gets one entry after TCRdb re-called the 5' RACE reads with MiXCR. This table has under 300,000 distinct CDR3 sequences, over 13% appearing once. Specimen: memory (CD45RO+) T cells sorted from blood. The receptors derive from a woman under 30 in good health.

This clonotype was counted between two and nine times. The chain uses TRBV6-5 and TRBJ2-7, with 12 bases aligning to TRBD2. The germline V gene encodes CDR1 MNHEY and CDR2 SVGAGI. V lost 6 bases and J lost 2; bases outside the gene matches: 5. The CDR3 loop spans 15 amino acids. This CDR3 is CASSYGLAGTYEQYF. Here the CDR3 DNA reads TGTGCCAGCAGCTACGGACTAGCGGGAACCTACGAGCAGTACTTC.

The chain carries TRBV20-1 and TRBJ1-2; D gene unclear. Germline V lookup: CDR1 DFQATT, CDR2 SNEGSKA (reference sequence). The CDR3 covers 15 residues. The V and J ends lost 6 bases and 0 bases respectively, with 17 bases between them. The CDR3 loop is CSALPGTASNYGYTF. CDR3 nucleotide sequence: TGCAGTGCCCTCCCCGGAACAGCCTCTAACTATGGCTACACCTTC.

This clonotype was observed a handful of times. The V gene is TRBV7-9, the J gene TRBJ1-5; no definite D call. The CDR3 covers 15 residues. V was cut by 0 bases and J by 9 bases, with 15 bases left in between. CDR1 and CDR2 from the germline V gene are SEHNR and FQNEAQ (reference sequence). CDR3 sequence: CASSLAKGQNLPQHF. Written as DNA, the CDR3 is TGTGCCAGCAGCTTAGCGAAAGGGCAGAATTTGCCCCAGCATTTT.

The rearrangement uses TRBV5-1 and TRBJ2-3; TRBD2 matches 7 bases. This CDR3 has 16 amino acids. Per the germline V gene, CDR1 is SGHRS and CDR2 is YFSETQ. V shed 0 bases and J 0 bases; nucleotides not matched to a gene: 4. CDR3 in DNA: TGCGCCAGCAGCTTGGAAGGGACTATTAGCACAGATACGCAGTATTTT. Translating gives CASSLEGTISTDTQYF.

This clonotype was detected only a few times. This sequence joins TRBV20-1 and TRBJ2-1; weak D call: TRBD1 (6 bases). Trimming pared 6 bases from V and 8 bases from J, leaving 14 bases between. The CDR3 is 12 amino acids. The germline V gene has CDR1 DFQATT and CDR2 SNEGSKA (reference sequence). CDR3 in amino acids: CSAGTRGDEQFF. In nucleotides, the CDR3 is TGCAGTGCAGGGACACGTGGCGATGAGCAGTTCTTC.